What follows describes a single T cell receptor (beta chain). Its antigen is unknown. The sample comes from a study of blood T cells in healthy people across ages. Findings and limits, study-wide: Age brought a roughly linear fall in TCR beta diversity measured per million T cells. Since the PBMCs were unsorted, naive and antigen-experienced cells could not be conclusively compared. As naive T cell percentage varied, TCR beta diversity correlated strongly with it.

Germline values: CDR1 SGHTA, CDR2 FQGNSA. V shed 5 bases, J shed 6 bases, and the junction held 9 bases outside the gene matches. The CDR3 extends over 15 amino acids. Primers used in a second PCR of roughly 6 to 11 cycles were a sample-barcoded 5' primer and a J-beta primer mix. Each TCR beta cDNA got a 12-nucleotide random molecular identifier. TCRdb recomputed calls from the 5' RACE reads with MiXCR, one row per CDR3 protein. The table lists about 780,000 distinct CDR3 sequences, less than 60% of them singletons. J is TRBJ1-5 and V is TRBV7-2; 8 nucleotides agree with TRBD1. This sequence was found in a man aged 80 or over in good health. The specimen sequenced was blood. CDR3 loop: CASSPQGAVSQPQHF. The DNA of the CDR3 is TGTGCCAGCAGCCCGCAGGGGGCTGTGAGTCAGCCCCAGCATTTT.